The text below deals with one T cell receptor beta chain. Its antigen is not identified. Unique molecular identifiers were built into the TCR beta cDNA libraries. A single record per CDR3 protein comes from TCRdb applying MiXCR to the PCR reads. The sample carries 600,000 to 700,000 distinct CDR3 sequences, approximately 59% recorded once. This entry comes from a study of post-analysis software for immune sequencing data. General study findings and limits: Four or five TRBV segments, including TRBV5-6, TRBV5-1 and TRBV20-1, were more frequent in patients than controls.

The V gene's germline CDR1 is MNHNS and CDR2 SASEGT. This CDR3 has 20 residues. The V end was cut by 1 base, the J end by 1 base, with 25 bases between. The sequenced sample consisted of blood. The chain joins TRBV6-1 to TRBJ1-2, with D perhaps matching TRBD1 (6 bases). This sequence originates from a girl aged 2 to 10 with multiple sclerosis. CDR3 sequence (DNA): TGTGCCAGCAGTGAAGTAAGGACAGCCCTTTGGGCGAAACTTAACTATGGCTACACCTTC. Protein product: CASSEVRTALWAKLNYGYTF.